This T cell receptor (beta chain) emerged from a study of Graves' ophthalmopathy and Graves' hyperthyroidism. The overall study: Stable hyperthyroidism denotes an absence of ophthalmopathy throughout 18 months of follow-up.

This clonotype occurred many times. Its antigen is undetermined. Aged 18 to 65, hyperthyroidism patients had been newly diagnosed, with under 2 months' duration. None of the included patients had other autoimmune diseases, uncontrolled infections, pregnancy or lactation, as these led to exclusion. From germline, CDR1 is DFQATT and CDR2 SNEGSKA (reference sequence). This CDR3 region has 12 residues. V lost 6 bases and J 1 base, leaving 7 bases between the germline ends. General study results and limits: For predicting ophthalmopathy progression, the model had roughly 64% sensitivity and 72.22% specificity.

TCR beta CDR3 amplification used RNA transcripts. First-round RT-PCR used HTBI primers; second-round multiplex PCR followed. TCRdb reanalysed the multiplex PCR reads using MiXCR and keeps one entry per CDR3 protein. The data hold over a million distinct CDR3 sequences, with 35% to 40% observed a single time. V is TRBV20-1 and J is TRBJ1-3; D is unclear. The TCR originated in an adult man with Graves' hyperthyroidism. Sequenced material: peripheral blood or thyroid tissue (not recorded which). This CDR3 reads CSARHSGNTIYF. In nucleotides, the CDR3 is TGCAGTGCCCGACATTCTGGAAACACCATATATTTT.